The entry that follows covers one T cell receptor (beta chain) sequence. Antigen unknown. Naive CD8 cells lacked CD45RO and underwent positive selection for CCR7, leaving out terminally differentiated effector memory CD45RA+ cells. Sequenced by immunoSEQ multiplex PCR; TCRdb stores in-frame clones only, minus some. This repertoire shows around 1.9 million clones, around 95% found once; its top ten account for about 1.7%. The data were obtained in a study of shared clonotypes between healthy human individuals. V gave up 6 bases and J gave up 6 bases; unmatched junction bases: 11. This CDR3 is built from 14 residues. Germline V gene data show CDR1 as KGHSH and CDR2 as LQKENI. The study, taken as a whole, reports: For naive CD4 cells, 4% to 6% of clonotypes were shared across several donors.

The chain employs TRBV18 and TRBJ2-7, with 7 bases lining up with TRBD1. Sequenced sample: naive CD8+ T cells from PBMCs. The receptor's source is a man between 18 and 29 years old in good health. Some clones in this sample may be carry-over from other donors' samples. DNA for the CDR3: TGTGCCAGCTCTTTCTACAGGGGTAGCGTCGAGCAGTACTTC. It encodes CASSFYRGSVEQYF.